The 19 T cell receptor beta chains listed next were all sequenced from one sample in a study of spatial heterogeneity in lung cancer. Notes on the study in general: Tumor mutation count correlated with how many alpha and beta TCRs expanded intratumorally.

These receptors lack a known antigen. TCRdb used MiXCR to reprocess the 5' RACE reads, holding one entry per CDR3 protein. The repertoire holds around 15,000 distinct CDR3 sequences, with around 6.6% as singletons. Specified time point: sample taken at primary tumor resection. The source was lung tumor tissue, collected at surgery. All receptors come from a male donor with early-stage non-small cell lung cancer.

This clonotype counts as medium-sized. V gene TRBV6-5 combines with J gene TRBJ1-2; D might be TRBD1 (5 bases). The germline gives CDR1 MNHEY, CDR2 SVGAGI. Trimming took 0 bases from V and 8 from J, leaving 13 bases between them. CDR3 length: 14 amino acids. The CDR3 sequence is CASSYSSGRMGYTF. CDR3 nucleotides: TGTGCCAGCAGTTACTCCTCAGGGCGTATGGGCTACACCTTC.

This clonotype has at least ten counts. The chain joins TRBV7-8 to TRBJ2-7; no clear D. The V and J ends lost 7 bases and 3 bases respectively, with 13 bases between them. The CDR3 runs 13 residues. Per germline, CDR1 SGHVS and CDR2 FQNEAQ. CDR3 DNA: TGTGCCAGCAACCTCGGACCCGGCTACGAGCAGTACGTC. Its translation is CASNLGPGYEQYV.

This clonotype was counted many times. This sequence joins TRBV29-1 and TRBJ2-3; possible D gene TRBD1, 6 bases. V lost 4 bases, J lost 4 bases, and 15 bases lay in between. This CDR3 is built from 14 residues. Germline V gene data show CDR1 as SQVTM and CDR2 as ANQGSEA. CDR3 amino acids: CSVADSPGPDTQYF. CDR3 nucleotide sequence: TGCAGCGTTGCGGACAGTCCAGGCCCAGATACGCAGTATTTT.

This clonotype is judged medium-sized. The chain has TRBV18 and TRBJ2-7; 10 nucleotides agree with TRBD1. This CDR3 region has 15 residues. The germline V gene has CDR1 KGHSH and CDR2 LQKENI. Trimming at V came to 6 bases and at J to 2 bases, leaving 7 bases not matched to a gene. This chain's CDR3 is CASSEGTGATYEQYV. Written as DNA, the CDR3 is TGTGCCAGCTCTGAAGGGACAGGGGCTACCTACGAGCAGTACGTC.

This clonotype came up a few times. The chain carries TRBV27 and TRBJ1-1, with TRBD1 identical over 7 bases. V shed 3 bases and J 4 bases; nucleotides not matched to a gene: 8. Germline V CDR1 and CDR2: MNHEY, SMNVEV (reference sequence). The CDR3 consists of 15 residues. This CDR3 is CASSFSPPGGTEAFF. CDR3 DNA sequence: TGTGCCAGCAGTTTCTCACCCCCAGGGGGCACTGAAGCTTTCTTT.

This clonotype was counted between two and nine times. V gene TRBV20-1 combines with J gene TRBJ2-1, with 10 bases identical to TRBD2. From germline, CDR1 is DFQATT and CDR2 SNEGSKA (reference sequence). Germline trimming cut 5 bases from V and 4 bases from J; bases unmatched to any gene: 8. This CDR3 contains 15 residues. The CDR3 sequence: CSADPGLAWYNEQFF. The CDR3 nucleotides are TGCAGTGCTGACCCGGGACTAGCGTGGTACAATGAGCAGTTCTTC.

This clonotype occurred a few times. The V gene is TRBV30, the J gene TRBJ2-3; no reliable D call. V lost 1 base to trimming and J lost 3 bases, with 14 bases between them. The CDR3 has 15 residues. Looked up from germline, CDR1 is GTSNPN and CDR2 is SVGIG (reference sequence). The CDR3 sequence: CAWSGLGLGTDTQYF. The CDR3 nucleotides are TGTGCCTGGAGTGGACTGGGCCTAGGGACAGATACGCAGTATTTT.

J is TRBJ1-2 and V is TRBV5-1; unclear D gene. This CDR3 region has 12 residues. The germline gives CDR1 SGHRS, CDR2 YFSETQ. Trimming shortened V by 4 bases and J by 2 bases, and 6 bases separated the two germline ends. CDR3 DNA: TGCGCCAGCAGCGAGGACAACTATGGCTACACCTTC. Its translation: CASSEDNYGYTF. The whole variable domain, filled in from reference TRBV5-1 and TRBJ1-2, reads KAGVTQTPRYLIKTRGQQVTLSCSPISGHRSVSWYQQTPGQGLQFLFEYFSETQRNKGNFPGRFSGRQFSNSRSEMNVSTLELGDSALYLCASSEDNYGYTFGSGTRLTVV.

With respect to this clonotype: Being one base from a much bigger clone, this may be a read error. This chain uses TRBV10-3 with TRBJ1-1, with D hard to call. Trimming removed 8 bases at V and 1 base at J, with 11 bases between. The CDR3 is made up of 13 amino acids. Germline-derived CDR1 and CDR2 are ENHRY and SYGVKD. The CDR3 DNA is TGTGCCATCCGTGCTATCAGGAACACTGAAGCTTTCTTT. Translating it yields CAIRAIRNTEAFF.

Remarks on this clonotype: This may be a read error, as it is one base from a much larger clone. The V gene is TRBV20-1, the J gene TRBJ1-1; the D gene is possibly TRBD1 (5 bases). The V and J ends lost 6 bases and 4 bases respectively, with 18 bases between them. The CDR3 length is 14 residues. CDR1 and CDR2 from the germline V gene are DFQATT and SNEGSKA (reference sequence). CDR3: CSAWSSGGVTEAFF. CDR3 sequence (DNA): TGCAGTGCCTGGTCGAGTGGGGGAGTCACTGAAGCTTTCTTT.

This clonotype was recorded only once. This may come from a read error, since a much larger clone is one base off. V usage is TRBV30 and J usage is TRBJ1-2; D perhaps matches TRBD1 (6 bases). CDR1 is GTSNPN and CDR2 is SVGIG in the germline V gene (reference sequence). The CDR3 runs 11 residues. CDR3 amino acids: CARSNRDGYTF. The DNA of the CDR3 is TGTGCCCGGAGTAACAGGGATGGCTACACCTTC. The entire variable domain, with the rest obtained from reference TRBV30 and TRBJ1-2, is as follows: SQTIHQWPATLVQPVGSPLSLECTVEGTSNPNLYWYRQAAGRGLQLLFYSVGIGQISSEVPQNLSASRPQDRQFILSSKKLLLSDSGFYLCARSNRDGYTFGSGTRLTVV.

This clonotype was seen ten or more times. The CDR3 DNA sequence: TGTGCCAGCAGCCTGGGGACAGGGGGTTCACCCCTCCACTTT. Protein sequence: CASSLGTGGSPLHF. The chain links TRBV3-1 to TRBJ1-6, with 11 bases aligning to TRBD1. CDR1 and CDR2 from the germline V gene are LGHDT and YNNKEL (reference sequence). CDR3 length: 14 amino acids. With V trimmed by 4 bases and J by 9 bases, 2 bases remained unmatched.

The sample holds many counts of this clonotype. The chain combines TRBV20-1 with TRBJ2-1, with 13 bases fitting TRBD2. Germline V gene sequence: CDR1 DFQATT, CDR2 SNEGSKA (reference sequence). After removal of 5 bases from V and 8 bases from J, the junction contained 6 bases not matched to a gene. The CDR3 is 14 residues long. This CDR3 is CSAGGLAGDDEQFF. DNA of the CDR3: TGCAGTGCTGGAGGACTAGCGGGAGATGATGAGCAGTTCTTC.

This clonotype was seen only a few times. This rearrangement joins TRBV18 to TRBJ2-1; 7 nucleotides agree with TRBD2. Per the germline V gene, CDR1 is KGHSH and CDR2 is LQKENI. After removal of 2 bases from V and 2 bases from J, the junction contained 6 bases not matched to a gene. The CDR3 covers 16 residues. DNA for the CDR3: TGTGCCAGCTCACCAACGGTGGGGGGGACCTACAATGAGCAGTTCTTC. Its translation: CASSPTVGGTYNEQFF.

In its sample, this clonotype was seen a few times. The chain combines TRBV3-1 with TRBJ1-2, with D perhaps matching TRBD1 (6 bases). Trimming pared 1 base from V and 3 bases from J, leaving 12 bases between. The CDR3 is made up of 15 amino acids. Germline V gene sequence: CDR1 LGHDT, CDR2 YNNKEL (reference sequence). The CDR3 region is CASSQVVAGDYGYTF. The CDR3 region has the DNA TGTGCCAGCAGCCAAGTCGTGGCAGGGGACTATGGCTACACCTTC.

This chain connects TRBV7-3 to TRBJ1-1; D is unclear. The length of the CDR3 is 13 residues. Trimming removed 4 bases at V and 1 base at J, with 7 bases between. CDR1 and CDR2 (germline): SGHTA, FQGTGA. CDR3 in DNA: TGTGCCAGCAGCTCGAGCGGGAACACTGAAGCTTTCTTT. Protein sequence: CASSSSGNTEAFF.

Many counts were recorded for this clonotype. The chain couples TRBV12-3 or TRBV12-4 to TRBJ2-1, with a weak D call TRBD1 (6 bases). Trimming took off 3 bases at V and 9 bases at J, with 9 bases between the two ends. This CDR3 has 12 residues. The CDR3 loop reads CASSLAGVEQFF. The CDR3 DNA reads TGTGCCAGCAGTTTGGCAGGGGTTGAGCAGTTCTTC.

There are many counts of this clonotype. The chain combines TRBV3-1 with TRBJ1-2, with 8 nucleotides matching TRBD1. The CDR3 has 15 amino acids. The germline V gene encodes CDR1 LGHDT and CDR2 YNNKEL (reference sequence). The junction had 8 bases not matched to a gene; V was cut back by 4 bases and J by 4 bases. The CDR3 DNA is TGTGCCAGCAGCCCAGAACCAGGGGGCGGCTATGGCTACACCTTC. Translation: CASSPEPGGGYGYTF.

The chain has TRBV5-1 and TRBJ1-5; 8 bases line up with TRBD1. CDR3 size: 15 residues. After removal of 3 bases from V and 4 bases from J, the junction contained 6 bases not matched to a gene. Germline CDR1 reads SGHRS; CDR2 reads YFSETQ. This CDR3 is CASSSPDRVNQPQHF. The CDR3 coding sequence is TGCGCCAGCAGCTCTCCGGACAGGGTAAATCAGCCCCAGCATTTT. The variable domain in full, with the rest retrieved from reference TRBV5-1 and TRBJ1-5, is KAGVTQTPRYLIKTRGQQVTLSCSPISGHRSVSWYQQTPGQGLQFLFEYFSETQRNKGNFPGRFSGRQFSNSRSEMNVSTLELGDSALYLCASSSPDRVNQPQHFGDGTRLSIL.